This TCR beta chain was sequenced for a study of cytomegalovirus exposure and HLA in healthy donors. Only one count was recorded for this clone. Antigen: not known. PCR primers comprised 60 Vbeta and 13 Jbeta primers. The method was immunoSEQ multiplex PCR; TCRdb's version includes in-frame clones alone and lacks a portion of them. The sample carries a few hundred thousand clones, around nine tenths recorded once. V lost 4 bases and J 5 bases, leaving 17 bases between the germline ends. CDR1 is PRHDT, CDR2 FYEKMQ, per germline (reference sequence). The CDR3 sequence is 15 residues long. Findings and limits, study-wide: One later analysis reportedly identified an Asian-associated ancestry cluster that showed fewer N-insertions than the roughly 600-donor mean. Among immune exposure information, only CMV serostatus was available. When presence/absence was analysed, sequencing depth was taken to be roughly uniform across donors. TCR beta V- and J-gene trimming, according to a later analysis, was linked to a missense DCLRE1C variant.

The chain carries TRBV13 and TRBJ2-5; TRBD2 is a possible D gene (5 bases). This clonotype was obtained from a girl aged 2 to 9 in good health and CMV-seronegative. Sequenced input: PBMCs. The CDR3 DNA is TGTGCCAGCAGCTCGGGGAGAAACCTGAAGGAGACCCAGTACTTC. This codes for CASSSGRNLKETQYF.